Listed below are T cell receptor beta chains from one sample, sequenced in a study of cytomegalovirus exposure and HLA in healthy donors. Some clones are missing from TCRdb's copy, which holds only in-frame ones; the method was immunoSEQ multiplex PCR. The data contain around 130,000 clones, roughly 80% of them singletons. Sequencing was performed on PBMCs. These receptors were taken from a male donor in good health and CMV-seronegative. Both conserved end residues are part of each CDR3. Each record gives: clone size, V gene, J gene, D gene, CDR3 DNA, CDR3 protein. The D gene is left open where the match is weak. The listing skips clone size in some rows; elsewhere it reads once, few, many or a size class.

abundance: .
v_gene: TRBV11-3
j_gene: TRBJ2-2
d_gene: .
CDR3nt: TGTGCCAGCTCAAGCAACAGGGTCACCGGGGAGCTGTTTTTT
CDR3aa: CASSSNRVTGELFF

abundance: .
v_gene: TRBV15
j_gene: TRBJ2-1
d_gene: TRBD1
CDR3nt: TGTGCCACCAGCAGTCGACAGGGGTTGGGCAATGAGCAGTTCTTC
CDR3aa: CATSSRQGLGNEQFF

abundance: .
v_gene: TRBV13
j_gene: TRBJ2-1
d_gene: .
CDR3nt: TGTGCCAGCAGCGGAGGTCCGCAAGGTGAGCAGTTCTTC
CDR3aa: CASSGGPQGEQFF

abundance: .
v_gene: TRBV5-1
j_gene: TRBJ1-2
d_gene: .
CDR3nt: TGCGCCAGCAGCCCACGACAGACTGATGGCTACACCTTC
CDR3aa: CASSPRQTDGYTF

abundance: .
v_gene: TRBV5-1
j_gene: TRBJ2-7
d_gene: TRBD2
CDR3nt: TGCGCCAGCAGCTTCCGACTAGCGGGGACCTACGAGCAGTACTTC
CDR3aa: CASSFRLAGTYEQYF

abundance: .
v_gene: TRBV7-3
j_gene: TRBJ1-6
d_gene: .
CDR3nt: TGTGCCAGCAGCTTAACTCCAAATTCACCCCTCCACTTT
CDR3aa: CASSLTPNSPLHF

abundance: .
v_gene: TRBV30
j_gene: TRBJ2-7
d_gene: TRBD2
CDR3nt: TGTGCCTGGAGTATAGGACTAGCGGGAGTTGGGCAGTACTTC
CDR3aa: CAWSIGLAGVGQYF

abundance: .
v_gene: TRBV7-9
j_gene: TRBJ1-2
d_gene: TRBD1
CDR3nt: TGTTCCAGCAGCTTAGGACAGGCTGCCTATGGCTACACCTTC
CDR3aa: CSSSLGQAAYGYTF

abundance: .
v_gene: TRBV5-1
j_gene: TRBJ2-3
d_gene: TRBD1
CDR3nt: TGCGCCAGCAGACGAAACTCCGGGACAGGGTCCACAGATACGCAGTATTTT
CDR3aa: CASRRNSGTGSTDTQYF

abundance: .
v_gene: TRBV27
j_gene: TRBJ1-1
d_gene: TRBD1
CDR3nt: TGTGCCAGCAGTTTCTCGACAGGGTCGAACACTGAAGCTTTCTTT
CDR3aa: CASSFSTGSNTEAFF

abundance: .
v_gene: TRBV7-9
j_gene: TRBJ1-5
d_gene: TRBD1
CDR3nt: TGTTCCAGCAGCTTATGGGCAGGGGGAGGCAATCAGCCCCAGCATTTT
CDR3aa: CSSSLWAGGGNQPQHF

abundance: .
v_gene: TRBV7-9
j_gene: TRBJ2-5
d_gene: .
CDR3nt: TGTTCCAGCAGCTTAGGAGGCATTCGTCGGGTAGGAGAGACCCAGTACTTC
CDR3aa: CSSSLGGIRRVGETQYF

abundance: once
v_gene: TRBV30
j_gene: TRBJ1-3
d_gene: .
CDR3nt: TGTGCCTGGAGTGTGGGGGCTCACAACTCTGGAAACACCATATATTTT
CDR3aa: CAWSVGAHNSGNTIYF

abundance: .
v_gene: TRBV7-9
j_gene: TRBJ1-3
d_gene: TRBD1
CDR3nt: TGTGCCAGCAGCCAGGACAGGGCTGGAAACACCATATATTTT
CDR3aa: CASSQDRAGNTIYF

abundance: .
v_gene: TRBV30
j_gene: TRBJ1-6
d_gene: .
CDR3nt: TGTGCCTGGACAGTTAATTCACCCCTCCACTTT
CDR3aa: CAWTVNSPLHF

abundance: .
v_gene: TRBV18
j_gene: TRBJ2-7
d_gene: TRBD1
CDR3nt: TGTGCCAGCTCAGACAGGGGACCCTACGAGCAGTACTTC
CDR3aa: CASSDRGPYEQYF

abundance: .
v_gene: TRBV6-5
j_gene: TRBJ1-1
d_gene: .
CDR3nt: TGTGCCAGCAGTTACTATGGCTTACCTCTGAACACTGAAGCTTTCTTT
CDR3aa: CASSYYGLPLNTEAFF

abundance: .
v_gene: TRBV29-1
j_gene: TRBJ1-2
d_gene: .
CDR3nt: TGCAGCGCTCTTGGGGGGACGGACAATGGCTACACCTTC
CDR3aa: CSALGGTDNGYTF

abundance: .
v_gene: TRBV7-9
j_gene: TRBJ1-1
d_gene: .
CDR3nt: TGTTCCAGCAGCTTATCCGGGATGAGGACCCTGAACACTGAAGCTTTCTTT
CDR3aa: CSSSLSGMRTLNTEAFF

abundance: .
v_gene: TRBV5-1
j_gene: TRBJ1-2
d_gene: .
CDR3nt: TGCGCCAGCAGCTTGTTAGTACAGGGTGATAATGGCTACACCTTC
CDR3aa: CASSLLVQGDNGYTF

abundance: .
v_gene: TRBV4-3
j_gene: TRBJ1-6
d_gene: TRBD1
CDR3nt: TGCGCCAGCAGCCAAGATCCCGCCACAGGGGCTTCACCTCTCCACTTT
CDR3aa: CASSQDPATGASPLHF

abundance: .
v_gene: TRBV14
j_gene: TRBJ1-2
d_gene: .
CDR3nt: TGTGCCAGCAGCCAAGATTCATTCCCGGGGAAGGATGGCTACACCTTC
CDR3aa: CASSQDSFPGKDGYTF

abundance: .
v_gene: TRBV30
j_gene: TRBJ1-5
d_gene: TRBD1
CDR3nt: TGTGCCTGGGACAGGGGGAGCAATCAGCCCCAGCATTTT
CDR3aa: CAWDRGSNQPQHF

abundance: .
v_gene: TRBV30
j_gene: TRBJ1-4
d_gene: TRBD1
CDR3nt: TGTGCCTGGAGTGTAGCAGGGGGCTTGGGAAAACTGTTTTTT
CDR3aa: CAWSVAGGLGKLFF

abundance: few
v_gene: TRBV30
j_gene: TRBJ1-5
d_gene: .
CDR3nt: TGTGCCTGGAGTGTACTAGGTCACCAGCCCCAGCATTTT
CDR3aa: CAWSVLGHQPQHF

abundance: .
v_gene: TRBV4-1
j_gene: TRBJ1-1
d_gene: .
CDR3nt: TGCGCCAGCAGCCAAGATCCTCAGGGAGGGGGCACTGAAGCTTTCTTT
CDR3aa: CASSQDPQGGGTEAFF

abundance: few
v_gene: TRBV5-1
j_gene: TRBJ2-3
d_gene: TRBD2
CDR3nt: TGCGCCAGCCTAGCGGGAGGGCCTTCCGATACGCAGTATTTT
CDR3aa: CASLAGGPSDTQYF

abundance: .
v_gene: TRBV7-9
j_gene: TRBJ1-4
d_gene: .
CDR3nt: TGTGCCAGCAGCTCATTCGAAAAACTGTTTTTT
CDR3aa: CASSSFEKLFF

abundance: .
v_gene: TRBV18
j_gene: TRBJ2-3
d_gene: TRBD2
CDR3nt: TGTGCCAGCTCACCACCGTCTAGCGGGAGGGCCATAACAGATACGCAGTATTTT
CDR3aa: CASSPPSSGRAITDTQYF

abundance: .
v_gene: TRBV27
j_gene: TRBJ2-7
d_gene: .
CDR3nt: TGTGCCAGCAGTTTATCGGGCGGGATCCCCTACGAGCAGTACTTC
CDR3aa: CASSLSGGIPYEQYF

abundance: few
v_gene: TRBV19
j_gene: TRBJ1-4
d_gene: .
CDR3nt: TGTGCCAGTAGTTTAAGGCAGGGGAATTCTGTAACTAATGAAAAACTGTTTTTT
CDR3aa: CASSLRQGNSVTNEKLFF

abundance: .
v_gene: TRBV27
j_gene: TRBJ2-3
d_gene: .
CDR3nt: TGTGCCAGCAGTCCGGAGGGACGCCATTTCAGTACGCAGTATTTT
CDR3aa: CASSPEGRHFSTQYF

abundance: .
v_gene: TRBV6-5
j_gene: TRBJ2-7
d_gene: .
CDR3nt: TGTGCCAGCAGCCCAGTGGCCTTCTACGAGCAGTACTTC
CDR3aa: CASSPVAFYEQYF

abundance: .
v_gene: TRBV19
j_gene: TRBJ1-5
d_gene: TRBD1
CDR3nt: TGTGCCAGTACCGACACAGGGGCACGTCAGCCCCAGCATTTT
CDR3aa: CASTDTGARQPQHF

abundance: few
v_gene: TRBV6-5
j_gene: TRBJ2-2
d_gene: .
CDR3nt: TGTGCCAGCAGTACTGACACCGGGGAGCTGTTTTTT
CDR3aa: CASSTDTGELFF

abundance: .
v_gene: TRBV4-2
j_gene: TRBJ2-7
d_gene: .
CDR3nt: TGTGCCAGCAGCCAAACGGTTTCGGGGGAGCAGTACTTC
CDR3aa: CASSQTVSGEQYF

abundance: .
v_gene: TRBV7-9
j_gene: TRBJ2-7
d_gene: .
CDR3nt: TGTTCCAGCAGCCCCGGTTCCTCCTACGAGCAGTACTTC
CDR3aa: CSSSPGSSYEQYF

abundance: .
v_gene: TRBV6-5
j_gene: TRBJ1-5
d_gene: TRBD1
CDR3nt: TGTGCCAGCAGGAACAGGGGTTCCAATCAGCCCCAGCATTTT
CDR3aa: CASRNRGSNQPQHF

abundance: .
v_gene: TRBV6-6
j_gene: TRBJ2-6
d_gene: .
CDR3nt: TGTGCCAGCAGCTGGGCGAAGGCTGGGGCCAACGGCCTGACTTTC
CDR3aa: CASSWAKAGANGLTF

abundance: .
v_gene: TRBV2
j_gene: TRBJ2-7
d_gene: TRBD1
CDR3nt: TGTGCCAGCAGTGTGATGACAGGGTCGAACGAGCAGTACTTC
CDR3aa: CASSVMTGSNEQYF

abundance: .
v_gene: TRBV14
j_gene: TRBJ1-6
d_gene: TRBD1
CDR3nt: TGTGCCAGCAGCCACCCAGGGGGCATCTGGTCACCCCTCCACTTT
CDR3aa: CASSHPGGIWSPLHF

abundance: .
v_gene: TRBV6-5
j_gene: TRBJ2-1
d_gene: TRBD2
CDR3nt: TGTGCCAGCAGCCATAGTAGCGGGGGAGGGAATGAGCAGTTCTTC
CDR3aa: CASSHSSGGGNEQFF

abundance: .
v_gene: TRBV6-1
j_gene: TRBJ2-3
d_gene: .
CDR3nt: TGTGCCAGCAGTGAGAGTCCTGCAGGAAGAGATACGCAGTATTTT
CDR3aa: CASSESPAGRDTQYF

abundance: few
v_gene: TRBV2
j_gene: TRBJ2-3
d_gene: TRBD2
CDR3nt: TGTGCCAGCACTCGGTTCGGACTAGCGGGAAGCACAGATACGCAGTATTTT
CDR3aa: CASTRFGLAGSTDTQYF